Listed here is a single T cell receptor beta chain. Its antigen is still unknown. These data come from a study of cytomegalovirus exposure and HLA in healthy donors. General observations from the study: Diagnosis of cytomegalovirus status made by the classifier reportedly showed high specificity and sensitivity. The productive fraction for most TCR beta V segments was about 87% or about 30% in an earlier analysis.

PCR amplification relied on 60 Vbeta primers (plus 13 Jbeta primers). Profiled with immunoSEQ multiplex PCR; TCRdb holds only in-frame clones, not every one. The sample shows more than 80,000 clones, 65% to 80% of them seen only once. The material sequenced was PBMCs. This receptor was identified in a human donor in good health.

As DNA, the CDR3 is TGTGCCAGCTCACATAGGGGGCAAGAGACCCAGTACTTC. Amino acid sequence: CASSHRGQETQYF. The V call is TRBV18, the J call TRBJ2-5; D possibly corresponds to TRBD1 (6 bases). Trimming took 4 bases from V and 2 from J, leaving 8 bases between them. CDR1 is KGHSH, CDR2 LQKENI, per germline. The CDR3 covers 13 residues.